This T cell receptor beta chain derives from a study of T cell changes during pregnancy in multiple sclerosis. Assay: immunoSEQ multiplex PCR; the TCRdb copy retains only in-frame clones and omits some. The table lists about 110,000 clones, 91% of them singletons. Germline V gives CDR1 MDHEN, CDR2 SYDVKM. The CDR3 has 14 amino acids. V lost 4 bases to trimming and J lost 4 bases, with 8 bases between them. This receptor was identified in a female donor with multiple sclerosis, enrolled in a pregnancy study. Sequenced material: peripheral blood, taken before pregnancy. This chain links TRBV28 with TRBJ1-6; a weak D match, TRBD1 (5 bases). In DNA, the CDR3 is TGTGCCAGCAGTTCCTCAGGGTATAATTCACCCCTCCACTTT. Protein product: CASSSSGYNSPLHF.